This is a list of T cell receptor beta chains from one sample in a study of blood T cell repertoires in COVID-19. TCRdb keeps only in-frame clones here, not all; method: immunoSEQ multiplex PCR. The table records around 71,000 clones, roughly 76% of them present only once. The material sequenced was peripheral blood. The receptors were sampled from a woman over 75 with active or convalescent COVID-19. Both conserved end residues are part of each CDR3.

V gene: TRBV4-1
J gene: TRBJ2-2
CDR3 protein: CASSQDPRSGELFF

V gene: TRBV6-5
J gene: TRBJ2-2
CDR3 protein: CASSTGFAGELFF

V gene: TRBV5-1
J gene: TRBJ2-5
CDR3 protein: CASSLGLSGGTQGTQYF

V gene: TRBV11-2
J gene: TRBJ1-4
CDR3 protein: CASSTGRGPNEKLFF

V gene: TRBV11-2
J gene: TRBJ2-3
CDR3 protein: CASSLDSGTYTQYF

V gene: TRBV28
J gene: TRBJ1-5
CDR3 protein: CASSFYGGDGQPQHF

V gene: TRBV18
J gene: TRBJ1-2
CDR3 protein: CASSPTPPGTGGQGF

V gene: TRBV7-8
J gene: TRBJ1-5
CDR3 protein: CASSVNSNQPQHF

V gene: TRBV5-1
J gene: TRBJ1-2
CDR3 protein: CASSLGRGDGYTF

V gene: TRBV7-2
J gene: TRBJ2-3
CDR3 protein: CASSLYGSGGVTDTQYF

V gene: TRBV4-3
J gene: TRBJ2-1
CDR3 protein: CASSQDRSGQADNEQFF

V gene: TRBV9
J gene: TRBJ2-1
CDR3 protein: CASSVGDIQNEQFF

V gene: TRBV5-1
J gene: TRBJ1-2
CDR3 protein: CASSTKTGPGGGGYTF

V gene: TRBV12-5
J gene: TRBJ2-3
CDR3 protein: CASGSSGSSWDTQYF

V gene: TRBV18
J gene: TRBJ1-5
CDR3 protein: CASSPGLGGTDQPQHF

V gene: TRBV6-6
J gene: TRBJ1-1
CDR3 protein: CASSPRGINTEAFF

V gene: TRBV10-1
J gene: TRBJ2-2
CDR3 protein: CEAGTTSGGENTGELFF

V gene: TRBV14
J gene: TRBJ1-5
CDR3 protein: CASSQGHQPQHF

V gene: TRBV28
J gene: TRBJ1-1
CDR3 protein: CASRHGGAGTEAFF

V gene: TRBV5-6
J gene: TRBJ1-2
CDR3 protein: CASSPRESGALHGYTF

V gene: TRBV27
J gene: TRBJ2-1
CDR3 protein: CASSLSNGANEQFF

V gene: TRBV7-9
J gene: TRBJ1-2
CDR3 protein: CASSPSGAPYGYTF

V gene: TRBV3-1/TRBV3-2
J gene: TRBJ1-5
CDR3 protein: CASSQENRFDQPQHF

V gene: TRBV7-2
J gene: TRBJ2-7
CDR3 protein: CASSYSPTYEQYF

V gene: TRBV13
J gene: TRBJ2-5
CDR3 protein: CASSLGRGETQYF

V gene: TRBV11-3
J gene: TRBJ2-5
CDR3 protein: CASSLGGTETQYF

V gene: TRBV10-1
J gene: TRBJ2-2
CDR3 protein: CASSESWQGNTGELFF

V gene: TRBV15
J gene: TRBJ2-7
CDR3 protein: CATSRAADRGDEQYF

V gene: TRBV6-1
J gene: TRBJ1-3
CDR3 protein: CASSDRDRGGNTIYF

V gene: TRBV27
J gene: TRBJ1-6
CDR3 protein: CASSDRGPYNSPLHF

V gene: TRBV25-1
J gene: TRBJ2-2
CDR3 protein: CASSDSDRAKNTGELFF

V gene: TRBV10-3
J gene: TRBJ1-4
CDR3 protein: CAISESTLGQGGEKLFF

V gene: TRBV19
J gene: TRBJ2-1
CDR3 protein: CASSIAQGLRNNEQFF

V gene: TRBV5-4
J gene: TRBJ2-7
CDR3 protein: CASSSRTGDYEQYF

V gene: TRBV19
J gene: TRBJ2-1
CDR3 protein: CASSKFRRDEQFF

V gene: TRBV9
J gene: TRBJ2-6
CDR3 protein: CASSGKGHLSPSGANVLTF

V gene: TRBV7-2
J gene: TRBJ1-1
CDR3 protein: CASSPRGETEAFF

V gene: TRBV3-1/TRBV3-2
J gene: TRBJ2-3
CDR3 protein: CASSQDWADDTQYF

V gene: TRBV5-4
J gene: TRBJ2-1
CDR3 protein: CASSLKRGAYNEQFF

V gene: TRBV7-2
J gene: TRBJ1-4
CDR3 protein: CASRQGEGEKLFF

V gene: TRBV7-9
J gene: TRBJ1-4
CDR3 protein: CASSLGDRRHEKLFF

V gene: TRBV7-2
J gene: TRBJ2-2
CDR3 protein: CASSQGQVNTGELFF

V gene: TRBV11-2
J gene: TRBJ1-5
CDR3 protein: CASSLNGNSNQPQHF

V gene: TRBV19
J gene: TRBJ2-7
CDR3 protein: CASSIVGTAFYEQYF

V gene: TRBV6-2/TRBV6-3
J gene: TRBJ1-2
CDR3 protein: CASSFTLGSPYGYTF

V gene: TRBV5-1
J gene: TRBJ2-5
CDR3 protein: CASSATGGWETQYF

V gene: TRBV1
J gene: TRBJ1-2
CDR3 protein: CTSSRQGVRLGNGYTF

V gene: TRBV28
J gene: TRBJ1-1
CDR3 protein: CASTLNTEAFF

V gene: TRBV29-1
J gene: TRBJ1-1
CDR3 protein: CSVQDPGRGHTEAFF

V gene: TRBV9
J gene: TRBJ1-4
CDR3 protein: CASSVGPGGRPNEKLFF

V gene: TRBV6-5
J gene: TRBJ1-2
CDR3 protein: CASSLMEGGYGYTF

V gene: TRBV7-2
J gene: TRBJ1-4
CDR3 protein: CASSFAGTPNEKLFF

V gene: TRBV5-5
J gene: TRBJ2-2
CDR3 protein: CASSLGDRVTGELFF